A selection of T cell receptor beta chains follows, all from one sample in a study of a mutant IDH1 vaccine in newly diagnosed glioma. Method: immunoSEQ multiplex PCR; TCRdb's copy keeps in-frame clones and lacks some. The profile shows some 60,000 clones, 80% to 95% of them singletons. Material: PBMCs, obtained from a glioma patient treated with radiotherapy, temozolomide or both. The receptors derive from a man in his fifties or sixties with glioma. CDR3s include the opening cysteine and the closing phenylalanine or tryptophan.

V: TRBV27
length: 17
CDR3: CASSLSMWEGPSNEQFF

V: TRBV9
length: 16
CDR3: CASSGHRGLGTGELFF

V: TRBV15
length: 14
CDR3: CATSTGTANTEAFF

V: TRBV12-5
length: 14
CDR3: CASGFGRVEGGYTF

V: TRBV15
length: 13
CDR3: CATSRKEGETQYF

V: TRBV20-1
length: 10
CDR3: CSAGDRGQYF

V: TRBV19
length: 13
CDR3: CASSRTGAYEQYF

V: TRBV9
length: 15
CDR3: CASSVVWTPESPLHF

V: TRBV29-1
length: 12
CDR3: CSVDLGNYGYTF

V: TRBV29-1
length: 16
CDR3: CSVEMDRERLGYGYTF

V: TRBV10-2
length: 14
CDR3: CASSGSSGYNEQFF

V: TRBV6-5
length: 16
CDR3: CASSYSPARTRYGYTF

V: TRBV19
length: 17
CDR3: CASSMRGQGGHTGELFF

V: TRBV5-1
length: 15
CDR3: CASSQDSVISSEQYF

V: TRBV19
length: 14
CDR3: CASSIAGGTYEQYF

V: TRBV7-3
length: 15
CDR3: CASSYDRGENTEAFF

V: TRBV5-3
length: 13
CDR3: CARSLAGREEPYF

V: TRBV7-2
length: 11
CDR3: CASSRHNEQFF

V: TRBV30
length: 12
CDR3: CAWNNGPNTQYF

V: TRBV29-1
length: 15
CDR3: CSVEGAPDSTYEQYF

V: TRBV6-5
length: 14
CDR3: CASRPGQGNQPQHF

V: TRBV4-1
length: 15
CDR3: CASSRWTSDTGELFF

V: TRBV6-5
length: 15
CDR3: CASSPSGALYNEQFF

V: TRBV11-2
length: 14
CDR3: CASNGAGAAGELFF

V: TRBV18
length: 14
CDR3: CASSPYRDEQPQHF

V: TRBV30
length: 14
CDR3: CAWSPQQARYEQYF

V: TRBV27
length: 14
CDR3: CASSLSTPYGGYTF

V: TRBV4-1
length: 15
CDR3: CASSAMGDRNYGYTF

V: TRBV6-5
length: 14
CDR3: CATRRGQRHYGYTF

V: TRBV29-1
length: 17
CDR3: CSVEEAIGRRVDQPQHF

V: TRBV7-3
length: 14
CDR3: CASSLMGDTDTQYF